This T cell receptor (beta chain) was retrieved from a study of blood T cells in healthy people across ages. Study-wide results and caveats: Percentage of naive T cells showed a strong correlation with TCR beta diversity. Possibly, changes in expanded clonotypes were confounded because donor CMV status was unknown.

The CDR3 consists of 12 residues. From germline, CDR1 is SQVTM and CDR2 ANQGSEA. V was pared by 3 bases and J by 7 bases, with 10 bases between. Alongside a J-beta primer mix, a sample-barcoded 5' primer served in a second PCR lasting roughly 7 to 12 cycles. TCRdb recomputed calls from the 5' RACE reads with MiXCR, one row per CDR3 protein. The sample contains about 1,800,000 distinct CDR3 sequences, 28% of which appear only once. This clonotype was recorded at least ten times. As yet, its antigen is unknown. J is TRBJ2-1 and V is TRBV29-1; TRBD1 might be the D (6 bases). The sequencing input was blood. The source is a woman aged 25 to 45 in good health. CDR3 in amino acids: CSVEVQGNEQFF. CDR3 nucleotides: TGCAGCGTTGAGGTTCAGGGGAATGAGCAGTTCTTC.